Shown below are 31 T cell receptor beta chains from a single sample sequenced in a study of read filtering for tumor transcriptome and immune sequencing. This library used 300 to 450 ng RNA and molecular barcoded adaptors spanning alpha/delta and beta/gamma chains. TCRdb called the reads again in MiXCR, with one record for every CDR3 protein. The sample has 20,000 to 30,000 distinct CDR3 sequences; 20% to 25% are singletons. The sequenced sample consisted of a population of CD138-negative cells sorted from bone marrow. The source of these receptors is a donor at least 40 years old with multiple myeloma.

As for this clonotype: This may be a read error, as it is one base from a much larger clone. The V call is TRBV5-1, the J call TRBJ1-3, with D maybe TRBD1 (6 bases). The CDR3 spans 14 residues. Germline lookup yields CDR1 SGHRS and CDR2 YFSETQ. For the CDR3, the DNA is TGCGCCAGCAGTCCGGACAGACCTGGAAACTCCATATATTTT. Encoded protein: CASSPDRPGNSIYF.

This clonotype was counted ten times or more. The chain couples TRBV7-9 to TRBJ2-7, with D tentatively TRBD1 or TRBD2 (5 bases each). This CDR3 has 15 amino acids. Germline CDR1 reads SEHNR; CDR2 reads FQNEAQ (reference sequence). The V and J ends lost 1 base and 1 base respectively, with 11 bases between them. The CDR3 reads CASSLGGVPSYEQYF. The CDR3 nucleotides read TGTGCCAGCAGCTTAGGAGGGGTACCGTCCTACGAGCAGTACTTC.

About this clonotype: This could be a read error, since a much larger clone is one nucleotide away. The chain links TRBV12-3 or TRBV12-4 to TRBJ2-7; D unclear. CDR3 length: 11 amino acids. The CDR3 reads CACSLEDEQYF. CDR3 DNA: TGTGCCTGCAGTTTAGAGGACGAGCAGTACTTC.

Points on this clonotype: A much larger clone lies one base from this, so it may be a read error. The CDR3 reads CASSSGLGQGQHF. The CDR3 nucleotides are TGTGCTAGCAGTTCGGGTCTGGGACAGGGGCAGCACTTC. This sequence joins TRBV7-6 and TRBJ2-7, with 10 bases lining up with TRBD1. Germline V gives CDR1 SGHVS, CDR2 FNYEAQ. The CDR3 sequence is 13 residues long.

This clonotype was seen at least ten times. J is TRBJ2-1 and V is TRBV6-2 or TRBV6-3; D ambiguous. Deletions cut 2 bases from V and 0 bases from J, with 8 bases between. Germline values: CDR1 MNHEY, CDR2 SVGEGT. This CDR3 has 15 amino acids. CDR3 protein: CASSYGASSYNEQFF. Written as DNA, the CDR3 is TGTGCCAGCAGTTACGGTGCGAGCTCCTACAATGAGCAGTTCTTC.

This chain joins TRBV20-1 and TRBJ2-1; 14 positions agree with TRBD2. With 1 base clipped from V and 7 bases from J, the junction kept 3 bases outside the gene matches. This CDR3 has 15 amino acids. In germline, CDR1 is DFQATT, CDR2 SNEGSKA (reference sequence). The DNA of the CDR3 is TGCAGTGCTAGAGCGGGACTAGCGGGAGTTAATGAGCAGTTCTTC. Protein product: CSARAGLAGVNEQFF.

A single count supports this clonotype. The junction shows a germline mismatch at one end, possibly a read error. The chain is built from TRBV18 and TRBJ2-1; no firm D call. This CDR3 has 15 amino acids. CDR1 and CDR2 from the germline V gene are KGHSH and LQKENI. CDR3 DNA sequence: TGTGCCAGCTCATCACCCTCCCGATTGGGAAATGAGCAGTTCTTC. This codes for CASSSPSRLGNEQFF.

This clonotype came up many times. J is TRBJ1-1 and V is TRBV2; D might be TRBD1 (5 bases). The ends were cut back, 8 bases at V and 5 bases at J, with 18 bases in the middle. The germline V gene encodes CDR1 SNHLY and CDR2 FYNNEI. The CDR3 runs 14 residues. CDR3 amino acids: CASCRTTGWTEAFF. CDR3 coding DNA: TGTGCCAGCTGTAGGACAACGGGGTGGACTGAAGCTTTCTTT.

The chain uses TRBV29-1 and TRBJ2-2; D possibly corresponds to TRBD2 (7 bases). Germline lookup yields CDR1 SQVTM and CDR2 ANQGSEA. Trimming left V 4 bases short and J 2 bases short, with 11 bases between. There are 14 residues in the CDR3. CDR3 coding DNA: TGCAGCGTTGGGGGGGGCTCTAACACCGGGGAGCTGTTTTTT. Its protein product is CSVGGGSNTGELFF.

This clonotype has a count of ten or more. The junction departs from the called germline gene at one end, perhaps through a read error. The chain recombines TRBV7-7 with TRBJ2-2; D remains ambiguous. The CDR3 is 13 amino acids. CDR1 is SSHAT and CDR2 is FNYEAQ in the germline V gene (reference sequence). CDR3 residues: CASSSQATGELFF. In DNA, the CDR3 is TGTGCTAGCAGCTCGCAGGCGACCGGGGAGCTGTTTTTT. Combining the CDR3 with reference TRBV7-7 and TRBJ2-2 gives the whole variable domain GAGVSQSPRYKVTKRGQDVTLRCDPISSHATLYWYQQALGQGPEFLTYFNYEAQPDKSGLPSDRFSAERPEGSISTLTIQRTEQRDSAMYRCASSSQATGELFFGEGSRLTVL.

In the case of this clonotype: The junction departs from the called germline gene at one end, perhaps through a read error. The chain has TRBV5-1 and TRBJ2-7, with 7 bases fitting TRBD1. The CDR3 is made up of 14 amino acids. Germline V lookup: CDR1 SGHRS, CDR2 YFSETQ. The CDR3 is CSSGFRQGAYEQYF. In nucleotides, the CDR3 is TGCTCCAGCGGCTTCAGACAGGGAGCCTACGAGCAGTACTTC.

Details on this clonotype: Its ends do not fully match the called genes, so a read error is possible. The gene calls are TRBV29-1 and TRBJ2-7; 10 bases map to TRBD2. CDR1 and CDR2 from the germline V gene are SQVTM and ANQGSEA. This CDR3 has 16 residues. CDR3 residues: CSVIGTSAREAYERYF. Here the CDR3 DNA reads TGCAGCGTTATTGGGACTAGCGCCCGAGAAGCGTACGAGCGGTACTTC.

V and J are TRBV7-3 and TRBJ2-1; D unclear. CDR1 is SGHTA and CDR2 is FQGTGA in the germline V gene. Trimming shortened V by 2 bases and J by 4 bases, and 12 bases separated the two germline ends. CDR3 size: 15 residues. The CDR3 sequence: CASSLLASQYNEQFF. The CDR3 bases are TGTGCCAGCAGCTTATTGGCTAGTCAATACAATGAGCAGTTCTTC.

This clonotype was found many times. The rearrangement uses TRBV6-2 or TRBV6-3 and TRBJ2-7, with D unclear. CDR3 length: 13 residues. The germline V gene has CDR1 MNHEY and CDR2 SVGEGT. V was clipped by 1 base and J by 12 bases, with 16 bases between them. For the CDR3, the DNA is TGTGCCAGCAGTTACTGGATGGACCCGGGTCGGTACTTC. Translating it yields CASSYWMDPGRYF.

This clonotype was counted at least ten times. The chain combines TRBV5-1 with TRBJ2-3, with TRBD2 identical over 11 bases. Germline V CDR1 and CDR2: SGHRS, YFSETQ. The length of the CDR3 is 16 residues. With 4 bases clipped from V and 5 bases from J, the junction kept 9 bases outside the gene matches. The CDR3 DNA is TGCGCCAGCAGCGCCGGACTAGCGGGCTATCTAGATACGCAGTATTTT. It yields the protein CASSAGLAGYLDTQYF.

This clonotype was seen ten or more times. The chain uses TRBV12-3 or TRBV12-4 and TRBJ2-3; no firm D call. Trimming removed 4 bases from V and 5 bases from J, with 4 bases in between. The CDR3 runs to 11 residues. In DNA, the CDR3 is TGTGCCAGCAGTTCTGGAGATACGCAGTATTTT. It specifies CASSSGDTQYF.

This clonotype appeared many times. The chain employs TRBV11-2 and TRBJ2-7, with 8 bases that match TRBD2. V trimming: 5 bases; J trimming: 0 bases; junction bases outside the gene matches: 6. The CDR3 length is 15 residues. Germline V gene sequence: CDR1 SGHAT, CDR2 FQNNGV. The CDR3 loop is CASSPLSGSSYEQYF. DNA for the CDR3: TGTGCCAGCAGCCCCCTGAGCGGGAGCTCCTACGAGCAGTACTTC.

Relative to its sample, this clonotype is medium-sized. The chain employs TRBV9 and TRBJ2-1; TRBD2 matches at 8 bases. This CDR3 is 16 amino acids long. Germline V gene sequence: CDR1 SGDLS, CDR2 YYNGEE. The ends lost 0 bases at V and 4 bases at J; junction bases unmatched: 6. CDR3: CASSVEAGVKYNEQFF. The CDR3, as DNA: TGTGCCAGCAGCGTAGAAGCGGGAGTAAAGTACAATGAGCAGTTCTTC.

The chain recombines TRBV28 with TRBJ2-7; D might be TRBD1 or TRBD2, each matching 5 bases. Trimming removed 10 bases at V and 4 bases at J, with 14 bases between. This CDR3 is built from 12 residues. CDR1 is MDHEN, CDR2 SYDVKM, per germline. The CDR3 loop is CAKAGTPYEQYF. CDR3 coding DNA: TGTGCCAAGGCAGGGACCCCTTACGAGCAGTACTTC. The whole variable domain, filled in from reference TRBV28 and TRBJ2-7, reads DVKVTQSSRYLVKRTGEKVFLECVQDMDHENMFWYRQDPGLGLRLIYFSYDVKMKEKGDIPEGYSVSREKKERFSLILESASTNQTSMYLCAKAGTPYEQYFGPGTRLTVT.

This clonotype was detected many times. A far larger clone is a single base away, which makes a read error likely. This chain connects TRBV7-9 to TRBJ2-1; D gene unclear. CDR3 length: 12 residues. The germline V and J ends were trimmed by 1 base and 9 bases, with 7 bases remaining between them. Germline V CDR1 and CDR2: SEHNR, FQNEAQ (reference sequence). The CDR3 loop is CASSLEWGEQFF. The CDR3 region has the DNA TGTGCCAGCAGCTTAGAATGGGGTGAGCAGTTCTTC.

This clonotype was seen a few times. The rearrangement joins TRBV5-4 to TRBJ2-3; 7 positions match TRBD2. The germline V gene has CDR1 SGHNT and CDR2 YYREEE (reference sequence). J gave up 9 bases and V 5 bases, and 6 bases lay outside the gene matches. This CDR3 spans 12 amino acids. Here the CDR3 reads CASSLTSVTQYF. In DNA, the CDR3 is TGTGCCAGCAGTCTAACTAGCGTGACGCAGTATTTT. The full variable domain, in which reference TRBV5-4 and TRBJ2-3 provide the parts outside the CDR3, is ETGVTQSPTHLIKTRGQQVTLRCSSQSGHNTVSWYQQALGQGPQFIFQYYREEENGRGNFPPRFSGLQFPNYSSELNVNALELDDSALYLCASSLTSVTQYFGPGTRLTVL.

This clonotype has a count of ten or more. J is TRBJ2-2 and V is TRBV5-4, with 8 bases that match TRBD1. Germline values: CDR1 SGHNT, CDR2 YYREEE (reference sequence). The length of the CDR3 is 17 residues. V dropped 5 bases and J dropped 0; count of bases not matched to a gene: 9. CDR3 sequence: CASRRDRGNTNTGELFF. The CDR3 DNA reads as TGTGCCAGCAGACGAGACAGGGGCAATACGAACACCGGGGAGCTGTTTTTT.

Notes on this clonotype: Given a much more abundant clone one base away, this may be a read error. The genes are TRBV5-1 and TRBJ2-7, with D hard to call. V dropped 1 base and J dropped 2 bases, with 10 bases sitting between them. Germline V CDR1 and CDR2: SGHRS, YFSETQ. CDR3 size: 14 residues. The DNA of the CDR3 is TGCGCCAGCAGCTTGACGAGGATCCCCTACGAGCAGTACTTC. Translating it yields CASSLTRIPYEQYF.

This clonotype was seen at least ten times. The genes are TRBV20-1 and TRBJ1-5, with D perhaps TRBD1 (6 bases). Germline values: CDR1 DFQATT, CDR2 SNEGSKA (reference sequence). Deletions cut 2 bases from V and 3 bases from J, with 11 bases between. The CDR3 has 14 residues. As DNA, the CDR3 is TGCAGTGCTAGAATTGGACAGTCCAATCAGCCCCAGCATTTT. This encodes CSARIGQSNQPQHF.

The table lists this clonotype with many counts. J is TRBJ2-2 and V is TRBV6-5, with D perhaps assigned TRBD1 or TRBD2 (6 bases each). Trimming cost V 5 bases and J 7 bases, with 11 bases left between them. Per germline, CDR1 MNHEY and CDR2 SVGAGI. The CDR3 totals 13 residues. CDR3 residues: CASSRGAGGELFF. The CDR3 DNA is TGTGCCAGCAGTAGGGGGGCAGGCGGGGAGCTGTTTTTT.

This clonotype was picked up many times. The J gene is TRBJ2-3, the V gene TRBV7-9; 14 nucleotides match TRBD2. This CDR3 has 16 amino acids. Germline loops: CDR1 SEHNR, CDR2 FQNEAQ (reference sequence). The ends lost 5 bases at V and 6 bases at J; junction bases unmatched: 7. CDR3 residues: CASSGGLAGAEDTQYF. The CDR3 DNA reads TGTGCCAGCAGCGGGGGACTAGCGGGAGCAGAGGATACGCAGTATTTT.

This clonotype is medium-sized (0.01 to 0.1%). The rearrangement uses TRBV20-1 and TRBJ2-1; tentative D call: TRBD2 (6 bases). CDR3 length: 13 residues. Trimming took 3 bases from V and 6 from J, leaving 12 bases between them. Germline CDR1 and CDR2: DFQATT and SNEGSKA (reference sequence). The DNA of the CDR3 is TGCAGTGCTAGGGGGGGAAACGGCAATGAGCAGTTCTTC. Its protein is CSARGGNGNEQFF.

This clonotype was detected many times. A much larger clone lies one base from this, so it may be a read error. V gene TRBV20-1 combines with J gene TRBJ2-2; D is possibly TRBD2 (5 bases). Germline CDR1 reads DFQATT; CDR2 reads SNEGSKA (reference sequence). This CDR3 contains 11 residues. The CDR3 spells CSASNVRELLF. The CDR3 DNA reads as TGCAGTGCGTCGAACGTAAGGGAGCTGCTTTTT.

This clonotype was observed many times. In DNA, the CDR3 is TGTGCCAGCAGCCATGACAATAACTATGGCTACACCTTC. Protein: CASSHDNNYGYTF. The chain recombines TRBV11-2 with TRBJ1-2; D unclear. Trimming removed 5 bases at V and 1 base at J, with 8 bases between. Germline V gene lookup returns CDR1 SGHAT and CDR2 FQNNGV. The length of the CDR3 is 13 residues.

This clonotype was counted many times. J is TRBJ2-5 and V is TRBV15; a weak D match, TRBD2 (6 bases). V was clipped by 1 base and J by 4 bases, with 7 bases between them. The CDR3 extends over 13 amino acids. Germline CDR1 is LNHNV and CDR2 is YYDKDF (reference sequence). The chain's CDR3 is CATSRVGGETQYF. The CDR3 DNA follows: TGTGCCACCAGCAGAGTCGGGGGAGAGACCCAGTACTTC.

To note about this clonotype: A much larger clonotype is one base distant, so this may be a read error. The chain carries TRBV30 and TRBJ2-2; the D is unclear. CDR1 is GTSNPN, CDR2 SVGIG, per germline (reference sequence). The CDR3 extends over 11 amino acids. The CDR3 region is CGARNTGELFF. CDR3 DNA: TGTGGCGCCAGGAACACCGGGGAGCTGTTTTTT.